The rows below give T cell receptor beta chains drawn from one sample of a study of blood T cell repertoires in COVID-19. The assay was immunoSEQ multiplex PCR, and TCRdb's table has in-frame clones only and misses some. The data show about 160,000 clones, with roughly 78% seen just once and 8.1% held by the top ten. The sample was peripheral blood. These receptors originate from an older woman with COVID-19, enrolled during active disease. Both conserved end residues are part of each CDR3. Each record gives: clone size, V gene, J gene, CDR3 protein. The size of a clone is reported for some rows only, either as once, few or many, or as a class for expanded clones.

abundance: NA; v_gene: TRBV3-1/TRBV3-2; j_gene: TRBJ1-5; CDR3aa: CASSQAGGSNQPQHF
abundance: NA; v_gene: TRBV7-9; j_gene: TRBJ1-6; CDR3aa: CASSLAGGHGSPLHF
abundance: NA; v_gene: TRBV7-3; j_gene: TRBJ2-7; CDR3aa: CASSLGQGAHYEQYF
abundance: NA; v_gene: TRBV10-3; j_gene: TRBJ2-3; CDR3aa: CAISESRLNTDTQYF
abundance: NA; v_gene: TRBV29-1; j_gene: TRBJ2-5; CDR3aa: CSVESGDAETQYF
abundance: NA; v_gene: TRBV19; j_gene: TRBJ1-4; CDR3aa: CASSLLRGRNEKLFF
abundance: NA; v_gene: TRBV28; j_gene: TRBJ1-6; CDR3aa: CASSLSPGTGSPLHF
abundance: few; v_gene: TRBV27; j_gene: TRBJ1-4; CDR3aa: CASSASRATNEKLFF
abundance: NA; v_gene: TRBV19; j_gene: TRBJ2-1; CDR3aa: CASGTSGNIYEQFF
abundance: NA; v_gene: TRBV6-6; j_gene: TRBJ2-7; CDR3aa: CASSYARGNEQYF
abundance: NA; v_gene: TRBV6-5; j_gene: TRBJ1-4; CDR3aa: CASSYGDSSNEKLFF
abundance: NA; v_gene: TRBV27; j_gene: TRBJ2-1; CDR3aa: CASKWRRSYNEQFF
abundance: NA; v_gene: TRBV27; j_gene: TRBJ2-3; CDR3aa: CASRSRGTTPTDTQYF
abundance: NA; v_gene: TRBV7-3; j_gene: TRBJ2-4; CDR3aa: CASSRRLMTGNIQYF
abundance: few; v_gene: TRBV28; j_gene: TRBJ1-1; CDR3aa: CASSLHTPTGRTEAFF
abundance: once; v_gene: TRBV6-1; j_gene: TRBJ1-3; CDR3aa: CASSEVTGSSGNTIYF
abundance: NA; v_gene: TRBV27; j_gene: TRBJ1-2; CDR3aa: CASSLGTGSYGYTF
abundance: NA; v_gene: TRBV28; j_gene: TRBJ2-1; CDR3aa: CASSLRAGVFNEQFF
abundance: NA; v_gene: TRBV30; j_gene: TRBJ1-5; CDR3aa: CARSQGFGQPQHF
abundance: few; v_gene: TRBV7-9; j_gene: TRBJ1-1; CDR3aa: CASSPGQMNTEAFF
abundance: once; v_gene: TRBV27; j_gene: TRBJ1-2; CDR3aa: CASIPQGVGRANYGYTF
abundance: few; v_gene: TRBV7-9; j_gene: TRBJ2-5; CDR3aa: CASRPRDRGSLTAETQYF
abundance: NA; v_gene: TRBV7-2; j_gene: TRBJ2-1; CDR3aa: CASSLVGTGAYNEQFF
abundance: few; v_gene: TRBV18; j_gene: TRBJ1-2; CDR3aa: CASSPLGLTSPNDGYTF
abundance: NA; v_gene: TRBV2; j_gene: TRBJ2-1; CDR3aa: CATLSASGGIREQFF
abundance: few; v_gene: TRBV12-5; j_gene: TRBJ1-2; CDR3aa: CASGLDSYYGYTF
abundance: once; v_gene: TRBV28; j_gene: TRBJ1-4; CDR3aa: CASSLSNEKLFF
abundance: few; v_gene: TRBV14; j_gene: TRBJ2-7; CDR3aa: CAFPGTSYEQYF
abundance: NA; v_gene: TRBV3-1/TRBV3-2; j_gene: TRBJ1-5; CDR3aa: CASSLGGSNQPQHF
abundance: NA; v_gene: TRBV7-9; j_gene: TRBJ1-6; CDR3aa: CASSLGQGNNSPLHF
abundance: few; v_gene: TRBV5-1; j_gene: TRBJ1-5; CDR3aa: CASSLVNQPQHF
abundance: NA; v_gene: TRBV28; j_gene: TRBJ1-1; CDR3aa: CASNKGVRGYPTEAFF
abundance: few; v_gene: TRBV7-3; j_gene: TRBJ2-1; CDR3aa: CASSPQGSSYNEQFF
abundance: NA; v_gene: TRBV19; j_gene: TRBJ2-2; CDR3aa: CASSIGPSGSYTGELFF
abundance: medium-sized; v_gene: TRBV18; j_gene: TRBJ1-5; CDR3aa: CASSPLPVGRGGNQPQHF
abundance: NA; v_gene: TRBV11-3; j_gene: TRBJ2-2; CDR3aa: CASSLAPGQGARGTGELFF
abundance: NA; v_gene: TRBV5-4; j_gene: TRBJ1-3; CDR3aa: CASSLGTGRSGNTIYF
abundance: NA; v_gene: TRBV5-4; j_gene: TRBJ2-5; CDR3aa: CASRKGGGRETQYF
abundance: NA; v_gene: TRBV7-2; j_gene: TRBJ1-6; CDR3aa: CASSLGQLRNSPLHF
abundance: NA; v_gene: TRBV6-5; j_gene: TRBJ2-5; CDR3aa: CASSRQRIETQYF
abundance: once; v_gene: TRBV11-2; j_gene: TRBJ2-3; CDR3aa: CASSLGLAGGTDTQYF
abundance: NA; v_gene: TRBV28; j_gene: TRBJ1-1; CDR3aa: CASSSPRGRNTEAFF
abundance: NA; v_gene: TRBV21-1; j_gene: TRBJ1-1; CDR3aa: CASSNRQGATSTEAFF
abundance: many; v_gene: TRBV4-3; j_gene: TRBJ1-2; CDR3aa: CASSQERDRRGYTF
abundance: NA; v_gene: TRBV7-2; j_gene: TRBJ1-1; CDR3aa: CASSSSAQAGTEAFF
abundance: NA; v_gene: TRBV5-1; j_gene: TRBJ2-2; CDR3aa: CASSSGTPNTGELFF
abundance: NA; v_gene: TRBV28; j_gene: TRBJ1-2; CDR3aa: CASTWGGGYGYTF
abundance: NA; v_gene: TRBV5-1; j_gene: TRBJ2-7; CDR3aa: CASSLGLAGASQYF
abundance: NA; v_gene: TRBV3-1/TRBV3-2; j_gene: TRBJ2-2; CDR3aa: CASSLPNRGAGELFF
abundance: NA; v_gene: TRBV2; j_gene: TRBJ1-3; CDR3aa: CASSEGAGAGNTIYF
abundance: NA; v_gene: TRBV30; j_gene: TRBJ1-2; CDR3aa: CAWSVRRTRYGYTF
abundance: NA; v_gene: TRBV28; j_gene: TRBJ2-2; CDR3aa: CASKLGLAGITGELFF
abundance: NA; v_gene: TRBV18; j_gene: TRBJ1-2; CDR3aa: CASFQPAVADYGYTF
abundance: NA; v_gene: TRBV18; j_gene: TRBJ1-2; CDR3aa: CASSLTTGDDYGYTF
abundance: NA; v_gene: TRBV5-4; j_gene: TRBJ1-2; CDR3aa: CASSLFLTDSYGYTF
abundance: few; v_gene: TRBV28; j_gene: TRBJ2-7; CDR3aa: CASRSTGLSYEQYF
abundance: NA; v_gene: TRBV9; j_gene: TRBJ1-6; CDR3aa: CASSVEGQGAIPLHF
abundance: NA; v_gene: TRBV28; j_gene: TRBJ1-4; CDR3aa: CASRPGQANEKLFF
abundance: once; v_gene: TRBV19; j_gene: TRBJ1-1; CDR3aa: CASKGQRKVNTEAFF